The 27 T cell receptor beta chains given below trace back to one sample, sequenced in a study of blood T cell repertoires in COVID-19 (dated by TCRdb to 2018 to 2020). The library was produced with the immunoSEQ multiplex PCR assay. Entries here come from immuneACCESS through TCRdb and include only in-frame sequences with V and J called. Some clones fail to appear in such tables; in the studies checked, an unresolved V gene covers under half of the shortfall, and the cause of the remainder is unknown. This sample is represented by about 160,000 clones; roughly 88% of them were singletons. Jointly, the top ten make up 2% to 3% of the sample. The sequencing input was peripheral blood. The receptors originated from a man between 18 and 29 years old with acute or convalescent COVID-19.

The chain employs TRBV27 and TRBJ1-5; D not certain. Deletions cut 3 bases from V and 3 bases from J, with 3 bases between. This CDR3 region has 12 residues. CDR1 MNHEY and CDR2 SMNVEV come from the germline V gene (reference sequence). CDR3 in amino acids: CASSFHNQPQHF. The CDR3 bases are TGTGCCAGCAGTTTCCACAATCAGCCCCAGCATTTT.

V is TRBV5-1 and J is TRBJ1-5, with 10 bases matching TRBD1. Germline CDR1 SGHRS, CDR2 YFSETQ. With 2 bases clipped from V and 13 bases from J, the junction kept 9 bases outside the gene matches. This CDR3 spans 14 amino acids. CDR3: CASSFGTGDELQHF. CDR3 nucleotides: TGCGCCAGCAGCTTCGGGACAGGGGACGAACTTCAGCATTTT.

CDR3 loop: CASSGKSGRLLTNEQFF. CDR3 nucleotide sequence: TGTGCCAGCAGTGGGAAAAGCGGGAGGTTACTTACAAATGAGCAGTTCTTC. The J gene is TRBJ2-1, the V gene TRBV7-2; TRBD2 aligns across 9 bases. Trimming cost V 6 bases and J 7 bases; bases outside gene matches: 16. This CDR3 contains 17 residues. Germline V gene data show CDR1 as SGHTA and CDR2 as FQGNSA.

This clone was recorded only once. The rearrangement joins TRBV6-6 to TRBJ1-3; D is unresolved. In germline, CDR1 is MNHNY, CDR2 SVGAGI (reference sequence). The CDR3 totals 15 residues. V shed 2 bases and J shed 0 bases, with 8 bases lying between them. In DNA, the CDR3 is TGTGCCAGCAGTTACGGTGGAGCCTCTGGAAACACCATATATTTT. Translation gives CASSYGGASGNTIYF.

The V call is TRBV5-1, the J call TRBJ2-2; TRBD2 aligns across 9 bases. V lost 4 bases to trimming and J lost 6 bases; unmatched junction nucleotides: 7. Germline V lookup: CDR1 SGHRS, CDR2 YFSETQ. The CDR3 extends over 15 amino acids. The CDR3 loop is CASSQIAGAPGELFF. The DNA of the CDR3 is TGCGCCAGCAGCCAGATAGCGGGAGCTCCCGGGGAGCTGTTTTTT.

CDR3 residues: CASSLGSTNNEQFF. The CDR3, as DNA: TGTGCCAGCAGCTTAGGGTCGACTAACAATGAGCAGTTCTTC. V usage is TRBV11-3 and J usage is TRBJ2-1, with a tentative D call TRBD2 (5 bases). The CDR3 runs 14 residues. The V end was cut by 1 base, the J end by 5 bases, with 9 bases between. CDR1 is SGHNT, CDR2 YENEEA, per germline.

CDR3 residues: CASSPGVGDGGYTF. CDR3 bases: TGTGCCAGCTCACCTGGAGTAGGGGATGGTGGCTACACCTTC. V is TRBV18 and J is TRBJ1-2, with D possibly matching TRBD1 (5 bases). The length of the CDR3 is 14 residues. Trimming shortened V by 3 bases and J by 7 bases, and 15 bases separated the two germline ends. Germline lookup yields CDR1 KGHSH and CDR2 LQKENI.

This clone has just one count. CDR3 in amino acids: CASSPSLAGGIYNEQFF. Written as DNA, the CDR3 is TGTGCCAGTAGTCCGTCGCTAGCGGGAGGTATTTACAATGAGCAGTTCTTC. The chain couples TRBV19 to TRBJ2-1, with 11 bases lining up with TRBD2. The V and J ends lost 5 bases and 4 bases, in that order; junction bases with no gene match: 10. Germline loops: CDR1 LNHDA, CDR2 SQIVND (reference sequence). This CDR3 is built from 17 residues.

Only one count was recorded for this clone. The rearrangement uses TRBV6-6 and TRBJ1-5, with 10 bases that match TRBD1. From germline, CDR1 is MNHNY and CDR2 SVGAGI (reference sequence). The CDR3 has 16 amino acids. V shed 5 bases and J 3 bases; nucleotides not matched to a gene: 7. CDR3 residues: CASSTPGQGFNQPQHF. DNA for the CDR3: TGTGCCAGCAGTACACCGGGACAGGGGTTCAATCAGCCCCAGCATTTT.

This clone was observed once. The chain carries TRBV5-1 and TRBJ2-3; the match to TRBD2 covers 13 bases. V lost 0 bases and J lost 6; bases outside the gene matches: 4. Germline V lookup: CDR1 SGHRS, CDR2 YFSETQ. This CDR3 region has 16 residues. In DNA, the CDR3 is TGCGCCAGCAGCTTGGAGGTGACTAGCGGGAGGGATACGCAGTATTTT. As protein: CASSLEVTSGRDTQYF.

The chain employs TRBV2 and TRBJ1-6, with 10 bases fitting TRBD1. Per germline, CDR1 SNHLY and CDR2 FYNNEI. V was clipped by 4 bases and J by 7 bases; unmatched bases: 4. The CDR3 runs 15 residues. The CDR3 spells CASSGLGQGNSPLHF. The CDR3, as DNA: TGTGCCAGCAGTGGATTGGGACAGGGGAATTCACCCCTCCACTTT.

In regard to this clone: At the DNA level, this CDR3 is encoded by other sequences in the same sample as well. The rearrangement joins TRBV5-1 to TRBJ1-2, with 9 bases fitting TRBD1. V dropped 4 bases and J dropped 1; count of bases not matched to a gene: 2. This CDR3 is built from 14 residues. Germline values: CDR1 SGHRS, CDR2 YFSETQ. This CDR3 is CASSVGQGNYGYTF. The CDR3 coding sequence is TGCGCCAGCAGCGTGGGACAGGGTAACTATGGCTACACCTTC. Full variable domain (remainder filled in from reference TRBV5-1 and TRBJ1-2): KAGVTQTPRYLIKTRGQQVTLSCSPISGHRSVSWYQQTPGQGLQFLFEYFSETQRNKGNFPGRFSGRQFSNSRSEMNVSTLELGDSALYLCASSVGQGNYGYTFGSGTRLTVV.

The chain is built from TRBV30 and TRBJ1-5; D unclear. Trimming left V 0 bases short and J 7 bases short, with 10 bases between. Germline-derived CDR1 and CDR2 are GTSNPN and SVGIG (reference sequence). The CDR3 has 13 residues. The CDR3: CAWSVGGIQPQHF. CDR3 DNA sequence: TGTGCCTGGAGTGTAGGAGGAATCCAGCCCCAGCATTTT.

The V and J genes are TRBV10-2 and TRBJ1-2; TRBD1 might be the D (5 bases). Per germline, CDR1 WSHSY and CDR2 SAAADI. The V end was cut by 4 bases, the J end by 8 bases, with 14 bases between. CDR3 length: 13 residues. The CDR3 here is CASSAGSVWGYTF. In nucleotides, the CDR3 is TGCGCCAGCAGTGCAGGGTCGGTTTGGGGCTACACCTTC.

This clone was counted a single time. V is TRBV19 and J is TRBJ1-3; D is uncertain. CDR1 LNHDA and CDR2 SQIVND come from the germline V gene (reference sequence). The CDR3 is made up of 14 amino acids. Trimming removed 3 bases at V and 0 bases at J, with 6 bases between. In DNA form, the CDR3 reads TGTGCCAGTAGTATTGGAGTCTCTGGAAACACCATATATTTT. It is translated as CASSIGVSGNTIYF.

V and J are TRBV5-1 and TRBJ2-1; D possibly corresponds to TRBD2 (6 bases). The CDR3 has 14 residues. Germline values: CDR1 SGHRS, CDR2 YFSETQ. Trimming left V 4 bases short and J 5 bases short, with 13 bases between. The CDR3 sequence is CASSLGTSNNEQFF. CDR3 DNA sequence: TGCGCCAGCAGCCTCGGGACTTCCAACAATGAGCAGTTCTTC.

The chain employs TRBV5-4 and TRBJ2-1; D may be TRBD2 (5 bases). V was cut by 4 bases and J by 0 bases, with 8 bases left in between. CDR3 length: 14 residues. In germline, CDR1 is SGHNT, CDR2 YYREEE (reference sequence). CDR3 coding DNA: TGTGCCAGCAGCCAGCGGAGCTCCTACAATGAGCAGTTCTTC. Amino acid sequence: CASSQRSSYNEQFF.

The chain recombines TRBV30 with TRBJ1-3; D gene unclear. The CDR3 loop spans 15 amino acids. V lost 0 bases, J lost 2 bases, and 11 bases lay in between. Germline V gives CDR1 GTSNPN, CDR2 SVGIG (reference sequence). The CDR3 reads CAWSVSQSPGNTIYF. The CDR3 DNA reads TGTGCCTGGAGTGTTAGTCAATCACCTGGAAACACCATATATTTT.

This chain joins TRBV25-1 and TRBJ2-3; D remains ambiguous. Germline CDR1 is MGHDK and CDR2 is SYGVNS. V lost 6 bases to trimming and J lost 2 bases, with 12 bases between them. The CDR3 spans 14 residues. CDR3 DNA: TGTGCCAGCAGCGTTACTGGTTCCACAGATACGCAGTATTTT. As protein: CASSVTGSTDTQYF. The complete variable domain, with remaining parts taken from reference TRBV25-1 and TRBJ2-3, reads EADIYQTPRYLVIGTGKKITLECSQTMGHDKMYWYQQDPGMELHLIHYSYGVNSTEKGDLSSESTVSRIRTEHFPLTLESARPSHTSQYLCASSVTGSTDTQYFGPGTRLTVL.

The CDR3 is CASSPPRLGGYTF. CDR3 bases: TGTGCCAGCAGCCCTCCGAGGTTAGGTGGCTACACCTTC. This rearrangement joins TRBV12-3 or TRBV12-4 to TRBJ1-2; D unresolved. The CDR3 is made up of 13 amino acids. The germline V and J ends were trimmed by 6 bases and 7 bases, with 15 bases remaining between them.

The genes are TRBV11-2 and TRBJ1-3; tentative D call: TRBD1 (6 bases). The germline V and J ends were trimmed by 2 bases and 3 bases, with 11 bases remaining between them. Germline-derived CDR1 and CDR2 are SGHAT and FQNNGV. CDR3 length: 15 residues. The CDR3 loop reads CASSLRAGDGNTIYF. The CDR3 DNA reads TGTGCCAGCAGCTTAAGGGCAGGGGATGGAAACACCATATATTTT.

The chain employs TRBV10-3 and TRBJ2-7, with TRBD1 as a possible D gene (6 bases). CDR1 and CDR2 (germline): ENHRY, SYGVKD. This CDR3 comprises 18 residues. Trimming stripped 0 bases from V and 2 bases from J, with 20 bases between. CDR3 nucleotides: TGTGCCATCAGTGAGTCTCCCCACCACAGGGTTCCTACCTACGAGCAGTACTTC. Amino acids: CAISESPHHRVPTYEQYF.

This rearrangement joins TRBV7-2 to TRBJ2-7; a weak D match, TRBD2 (5 bases). This CDR3 has 15 amino acids. Trimming cost V 1 base and J 2 bases, with 12 bases left between them. CDR1 is SGHTA and CDR2 is FQGNSA in the germline V gene. CDR3 sequence reads: CASSLESVGTYEQYF. CDR3 nucleotide sequence: TGTGCCAGCAGCTTAGAAAGCGTCGGGACCTACGAGCAGTACTTC. Using reference TRBV7-2 and TRBJ2-7 for the parts outside the CDR3, the full variable domain is GAGVSQSPSNKVTEKGKDVELRCDPISGHTALYWYRQSLGQGLEFLIYFQGNSAPDKSGLPSDRFSAERTGGSVSTLTIQRTQQEDSAVYLCASSLESVGTYEQYFGPGTRLTVT.

This chain uses TRBV3-1 (or the pseudogene TRBV3-2) with TRBJ2-4, with D possibly matching TRBD1 (5 bases). Trimming removed 4 bases from V and 0 bases from J, with 22 bases in between. The CDR3 loop spans 19 amino acids. Germline loops: CDR1 LGHDT, CDR2 YNNKEL (reference sequence). The CDR3 loop reads CASSPGAGAPELAKNIQYF. Here the CDR3 DNA reads TGTGCCAGCAGCCCTGGGGCTGGGGCGCCAGAATTAGCCAAAAACATTCAGTACTTC.

This rearrangement joins TRBV19 to TRBJ2-2; possibly TRBD1 for D (6 bases). The germline V and J ends were trimmed by 6 bases and 7 bases, with 18 bases remaining between them. The length of the CDR3 is 15 residues. CDR1 and CDR2 (germline): LNHDA, SQIVND (reference sequence). In DNA, the CDR3 is TGTGCCAGTAGCCGCGACAGGTTTCGCAACGGGGAGCTGTTTTTT. Its protein product is CASSRDRFRNGELFF.

For the CDR3, the DNA is TGTGCCAGCAGCTTTTCTACAGGGGGCGCCGTAATAGATGAAGCTTTCTTT. Translated, it gives CASSFSTGGAVIDEAFF. The chain employs TRBV11-2 and TRBJ1-1; the match to TRBD1 covers 9 bases. J was trimmed by 7 bases and V by 3 bases; bases with no gene match: 15. The germline gives CDR1 SGHAT, CDR2 FQNNGV. The CDR3 is made up of 17 amino acids. Combining the CDR3 with reference TRBV11-2 and TRBJ1-1 gives the whole variable domain EAGVAQSPRYKIIEKRQSVAFWCNPISGHATLYWYQQILGQGPKLLIQFQNNGVVDDSQLPKDRFSAERLKGVDSTLKIQPAKLEDSAVYLCASSFSTGGAVIDEAFFGQGTRLTVV.

V usage is TRBV6-6 and J usage is TRBJ2-7; 9 bases align to TRBD1. Germline V lookup: CDR1 MNHNY, CDR2 SVGAGI (reference sequence). The CDR3 covers 15 residues. The junction had 9 bases not matched to a gene; V was cut back by 6 bases and J by 3 bases. The CDR3 region is CASSPGTGSRYEQYF. Written as DNA, the CDR3 is TGTGCCAGCAGCCCCGGGACAGGGAGTCGCTACGAGCAGTACTTC.